The 24 T cell receptor beta chains reported below all come from one sample, sequenced in a study of cytomegalovirus exposure and HLA in healthy donors. The PCR had 60 Vbeta and 13 Jbeta primers. The method was immunoSEQ multiplex PCR; TCRdb's version includes in-frame clones alone and lacks a portion of them. The data show about 210,000 clones, with about 83% seen just once and 1.5% to 2% held by the top ten. The sample comprised PBMCs. The source is a man aged 40-49 years in good health and CMV-seropositive.

This chain links TRBV25-1 with TRBJ1-2; no definite D call. CDR3 length: 11 amino acids. Trimming left V 6 bases short and J 10 bases short, with 12 bases between. CDR1 MGHDK and CDR2 SYGVNS come from the germline V gene. The CDR3 DNA sequence: TGTGCCAGCAGCCGAGGATTTGACTACACCTTC. Protein sequence: CASSRGFDYTF.

The CDR3 region has the DNA TGTGCCAGCAGCAAAATTGGGAGGGCAGCCTCGGACTACACCTTC. It codes for CASSKIGRAASDYTF. The chain links TRBV21-1 to TRBJ1-2. TRBV21-1 is noted as a pseudogene. This CDR3 region has 15 residues.

The chain is built from TRBV28 and TRBJ2-3, with 7 bases fitting TRBD1. Trimming took 1 base from V and 5 from J; bases not matched to a gene: 9. Germline assignment: CDR1 MDHEN and CDR2 SYDVKM. The CDR3 consists of 16 residues. The CDR3 nucleotides are TGTGCCAGCAGTTTATTAACAGGGGAAGCGCGAGATACGCAGTATTTT. This sequence encodes CASSLLTGEARDTQYF.

The chain couples TRBV9 to TRBJ1-4; D possibly corresponds to TRBD1 (6 bases). Germline V gene data show CDR1 as SGDLS and CDR2 as YYNGEE. The V and J ends lost 2 bases and 7 bases respectively, with 18 bases between them. This CDR3 contains 16 residues. This CDR3 is CASSVSQGQGGEKLFF. The DNA of the CDR3 is TGTGCCAGCAGCGTTTCACAGGGACAAGGGGGTGAAAAACTGTTTTTT.

V usage is TRBV9 and J usage is TRBJ1-1; TRBD1 is a possible D gene (6 bases). The germline V gene encodes CDR1 SGDLS and CDR2 YYNGEE. V lost 2 bases, J lost 7 bases, and 15 bases lay in between. The CDR3 has 14 residues. The CDR3 is CASSVRNGQIEAFF. The CDR3, as DNA: TGTGCCAGCAGCGTTAGAAATGGACAGATTGAAGCTTTCTTT.

This chain uses TRBV6-5 with TRBJ2-6; D remains unclear. Deletions cut 5 bases from V and 4 bases from J, with 12 bases between. The CDR3 totals 15 residues. CDR1 is MNHEY, CDR2 SVGAGI, per germline. CDR3 sequence reads: CASSQLPTGANVLTF. CDR3 nucleotides: TGTGCCAGCAGTCAACTCCCCACGGGGGCCAACGTCCTGACTTTC.

The V gene is TRBV6-6, the J gene TRBJ2-1; 8 bases are a match to TRBD1. After removal of 0 bases from V and 10 bases from J, the junction contained 8 bases not matched to a gene. This CDR3 comprises 15 residues. Germline loops: CDR1 MNHNY, CDR2 SVGAGI (reference sequence). The CDR3 DNA reads as TGTGCCAGCAGTTACTCGGGCAGGGGGCAAGGCGAGCAGTTCTTC. It translates to CASSYSGRGQGEQFF.

The chain recombines TRBV7-2 with TRBJ2-5; D is possibly TRBD2 (7 bases). V was clipped by 5 bases and J by 8 bases, with 9 bases between them. This CDR3 is 11 amino acids long. Germline loops: CDR1 SGHTA, CDR2 FQGNSA. The CDR3 DNA reads TGTGCCAGCAGCGGGGGGGGCACCCAGTACTTC. Protein product: CASSGGGTQYF.

The chain carries TRBV28 and TRBJ1-2; TRBD1 agrees at 8 bases. Germline V gives CDR1 MDHEN, CDR2 SYDVKM. V shed 5 bases, J shed 4 bases, and the junction held 6 bases outside the gene matches. The CDR3 is 14 residues long. The CDR3 nucleotides are TGTGCCAGCAGTACCCCGGGACAGGTCTATGGCTACACCTTC. Protein product: CASSTPGQVYGYTF.

This chain connects TRBV15 to TRBJ2-4; 8 bases match TRBD1. V shed 3 bases, J shed 12 bases, and the junction held 13 bases outside the gene matches. Germline CDR1 LNHNV, CDR2 YYDKDF (reference sequence). CDR3 length equals 15 residues. As DNA, the CDR3 is TGTGCCACCAGCAGCGAACTCAGGGGGCTGTACAGTCAGTACTTC. It encodes CATSSELRGLYSQYF.

V and J are TRBV29-1 and TRBJ2-7, with 12 positions matching TRBD2. The CDR3 contains 15 residues. Trimming cost V 4 bases and J 3 bases; bases outside gene matches: 7. Germline values: CDR1 SQVTM, CDR2 ANQGSEA. The CDR3 sequence is CSVGTSGKSGYEQYF. The CDR3 nucleotides read TGCAGCGTTGGGACTAGCGGGAAATCTGGCTACGAGCAGTACTTC.

The count of this clone is one. The chain joins TRBV11-2 to TRBJ2-1; 8 bases fit TRBD2. The CDR3 sequence is 15 residues long. Trimming removed 7 bases from V and 4 bases from J; junction bases left unmatched: 9. Looked up from germline, CDR1 is SGHAT and CDR2 is FQNNGV. The CDR3 is CASTRAGAGYNEQFF. The CDR3 DNA sequence: TGTGCCAGCACCCGAGCGGGAGCAGGTTACAATGAGCAGTTCTTC.

This clone was seen a few times. V gene TRBV28 combines with J gene TRBJ2-2; no clear D. The CDR3 is made up of 15 amino acids. Trimming took 7 bases from V and 1 from J, leaving 13 bases between them. Germline CDR1 reads MDHEN; CDR2 reads SYDVKM. The CDR3 loop reads CASTPGGENTGELFF. The CDR3 coding sequence is TGTGCCAGCACCCCTGGCGGTGAGAACACCGGGGAGCTGTTTTTT. Filled out from reference TRBV28 and TRBJ2-2, the complete variable domain reads DVKVTQSSRYLVKRTGEKVFLECVQDMDHENMFWYRQDPGLGLRLIYFSYDVKMKEKGDIPEGYSVSREKKERFSLILESASTNQTSMYLCASTPGGENTGELFFGEGSRLTVL.

This clone has just a few counts. The chain joins TRBV7-6 to TRBJ2-3; 9 bases match TRBD1. Per the germline V gene, CDR1 is SGHVS and CDR2 is FNYEAQ. The CDR3 runs 14 residues. The junction had 4 bases not matched to a gene; V was cut back by 5 bases and J by 4 bases. In nucleotides, the CDR3 is TGTGCCAGCAGCCAAGGGACAGGGTCAGATACGCAGTATTTT. It translates to CASSQGTGSDTQYF.

The chain recombines TRBV28 with TRBJ1-5; 9 bases map to TRBD1. Germline-derived CDR1 and CDR2 are MDHEN and SYDVKM. This CDR3 region has 12 residues. Trimming at V came to 8 bases and at J to 6 bases, leaving 2 bases not matched to a gene. CDR3 bases: TGTGCCAGCGTACAGGGGGCTCAGCCCCAGCATTTT. Encoded protein: CASVQGAQPQHF.

The chain recombines TRBV19 with TRBJ1-5; D is possibly TRBD1 (5 bases). CDR1 and CDR2 (germline): LNHDA, SQIVND (reference sequence). The CDR3 consists of 16 residues. V was clipped by 7 bases and J by 0 bases, with 16 bases between them. CDR3 DNA sequence: TGTGCCAGTACGGAACCCCGGGGACTTAGCAATCAGCCCCAGCATTTT. Its translation: CASTEPRGLSNQPQHF.

This chain connects TRBV6-4 to TRBJ2-1, with 8 nucleotides matching TRBD1. CDR1 MRHNA and CDR2 SNTAGT come from the germline V gene. There are 15 residues in the CDR3. V was pared by 3 bases and J by 6 bases, with 7 bases of the junction left unmatched. The DNA for the CDR3 is TGTGCCAGCAGTGATAAGGACAGGGAGAGCAATGAGCAGTTCTTC. It yields the protein CASSDKDRESNEQFF.

CDR3 in DNA: TGTGCCAGCAGCCAAACCGGCGGGGGCGTTAACACTGAAGCTTTCTTT. Protein sequence: CASSQTGGGVNTEAFF. V and J are TRBV28 and TRBJ1-1, with a weak D call TRBD1 (6 bases). The CDR3 has 16 residues. The germline V and J ends were trimmed by 6 bases and 2 bases, with 19 bases remaining between them. Germline assignment: CDR1 MDHEN and CDR2 SYDVKM.

This chain connects TRBV4-3 to TRBJ2-5; no clear D. V gave up 3 bases and J gave up 5 bases, with 16 bases separating them. CDR1 is LGHNA, CDR2 YSLEER, per germline. This CDR3 is 15 amino acids long. For the CDR3, the DNA is TGCGCCAGCAGCCACGGTCGCGGCCTAGGTGAGACCCAGTACTTC. It encodes CASSHGRGLGETQYF.

The chain has TRBV5-1 and TRBJ2-1, with a tentative D call TRBD2 (5 bases). Germline CDR1 reads SGHRS; CDR2 reads YFSETQ. This CDR3 has 16 residues. V was trimmed by 0 bases and J by 6 bases, leaving 16 bases between them. The DNA of the CDR3 is TGCGCCAGCAGCTTGGTCAGCGGACTCGGCCTCAATGAGCAGTTCTTC. Translating gives CASSLVSGLGLNEQFF.

CDR3 in DNA: TGTGCCAGCAGTCCGGGGACTAGCGGGGCGCCCTACGAGCAGTACTTC. Its translation is CASSPGTSGAPYEQYF. The genes are TRBV28 and TRBJ2-5; 13 positions agree with TRBD2. The DNA end lines up better with TRBJ2-7; the J call may be wrong. Germline-derived CDR1 and CDR2 are MDHEN and SYDVKM. The CDR3 is 16 amino acids.

This chain joins TRBV4-1 and TRBJ2-1; 7 bases agree with TRBD2. V dropped 2 bases and J dropped 6; count of bases not matched to a gene: 7. Germline CDR1 and CDR2: MGHRA and YSYEKL. This CDR3 comprises 15 residues. This CDR3 reads CASSQTSERSNEQFF. The CDR3 coding sequence is TGCGCCAGCAGCCAAACTAGCGAGAGATCCAATGAGCAGTTCTTC.

The J gene is TRBJ1-2, the V gene TRBV19, with a possible D match to TRBD1 (6 bases). Germline CDR1 and CDR2: LNHDA and SQIVND (reference sequence). The germline V and J ends were trimmed by 5 bases and 4 bases, with 17 bases remaining between them. There are 15 residues in the CDR3. CDR3 nucleotide sequence: TGTGCCAGTAGTCCAAACAGGGATCTCCTCTATGGCTACACCTTC. Protein sequence: CASSPNRDLLYGYTF.

J is TRBJ2-5 and V is TRBV15; D may be TRBD1 (7 bases). From germline, CDR1 is LNHNV and CDR2 YYDKDF (reference sequence). Trimming removed 0 bases at V and 5 bases at J, with 16 bases between. The CDR3 has 16 residues. CDR3: CATSRDLRRGQETQYF. DNA for the CDR3: TGTGCCACCAGCAGAGATCTGAGGAGGGGGCAGGAGACCCAGTACTTC.